A single sample gave rise to the 7 T cell receptor beta chains below, sequenced in a study of blood T cell repertoires in COVID-19. Assay used: immunoSEQ multiplex PCR; TCRdb lists only in-frame clones, some missing. The sample has some 100,000 clones, 65% to 85% seen once; the top ten hold 4% to 5.5%. The sample taken for sequencing was peripheral blood. These receptors were taken from a man aged 60 to 69 with acute or convalescent COVID-19.

This clone appeared once. This chain uses TRBV6-2 or TRBV6-3 with TRBJ2-5, with D possibly TRBD1 on 6 matching bases. Per germline, CDR1 MNHEY and CDR2 SVGEGT. The CDR3 has 15 amino acids. Trimming removed 5 bases at V and 2 bases at J, with 15 bases between. DNA of the CDR3: TGTGCCAGCAGTCCCCTCCCGGGACAACAAGAGACCCAGTACTTC. This encodes CASSPLPGQQETQYF.

The chain has TRBV28 and TRBJ2-7; TRBD1 aligns across 12 bases. Germline V CDR1 and CDR2: MDHEN, SYDVKM. This CDR3 contains 16 residues. J was trimmed by 4 bases and V by 6 bases; bases with no gene match: 10. In nucleotides, the CDR3 is TGTGCCAGCAGCCCTCTGGGGACAGGGGGCGGGTACGAGCAGTACTTC. This gives the protein CASSPLGTGGGYEQYF.

The chain joins TRBV2 to TRBJ1-1; TRBD1 aligns across 7 bases. The CDR3 runs to 13 residues. V was clipped by 2 bases and J by 8 bases; unmatched bases: 5. Germline V gene data show CDR1 as SNHLY and CDR2 as FYNNEI. The DNA for the CDR3 is TGTGCCAGCAGTGAAAGGGGGACAGCAGAAGCTTTCTTT. This encodes CASSERGTAEAFF.

To note about this clone: The DNA is omitted, as the CDR3 cannot be located on it reliably, and the CDR3 follows TCRdb's listing. The V and J genes are TRBV6-2 or TRBV6-3 and TRBJ1-1; the D segment call TRBD1 is taken from the table without a DNA check. Germline loops: CDR1 MNHEY, CDR2 SVGEGT. The CDR3 is made up of 12 amino acids, end residues included. The CDR3 spells CASSWGQGSTFF.

This sequence joins TRBV3-1 (or the pseudogene TRBV3-2) and TRBJ1-2; weak D call: TRBD1 (6 bases). The length of the CDR3 is 15 residues. V shed 5 bases and J shed 4 bases, with 17 bases lying between them. Per germline, CDR1 LGHDT and CDR2 YNNKEL (reference sequence). The CDR3 reads CASSFADSEVYGYTF. CDR3 DNA: TGTGCCAGCAGCTTTGCGGACAGCGAAGTCTATGGCTACACCTTC.

V is TRBV5-4 and J is TRBJ2-7, with TRBD1 matching over 7 bases. The CDR3 runs 13 residues. Germline V gives CDR1 SGHNT, CDR2 YYREEE (reference sequence). The ends lost 4 bases at V and 2 bases at J; junction bases unmatched: 3. CDR3 sequence (DNA): TGTGCCAGCAGCATGGGACAGACCTACGAGCAGTACTTC. Its translation: CASSMGQTYEQYF.

V gene TRBV5-4 combines with J gene TRBJ2-5; D gene ambiguous. Germline V gene lookup returns CDR1 SGHNT and CDR2 YYREEE (reference sequence). Trimming stripped 3 bases from V and 1 base from J, with 10 bases between. This CDR3 spans 14 amino acids. The CDR3: CASSSRLSQETQYF. As DNA, the CDR3 is TGTGCCAGCAGCTCAAGACTGTCCCAAGAGACCCAGTACTTC.